The 13 T cell receptor beta chains listed next were all sequenced from one sample in a study of OX40 agonist ivuxolimab in advanced cancers. Data came from immunoSEQ multiplex PCR; TCRdb stores just in-frame clones and leaves some out. The repertoire holds 130,000 or so clones, 90% to 95% seen once, with approximately 0.15% in the top ten. This specimen consisted of CD4+ or CD8+ T cells sorted from blood, obtained in a trial of the OX40 agonist ivuxolimab. All receptors come from an adult with an advanced solid tumor such as melanoma, head and neck, liver or kidney cancer.

The V call is TRBV6-6, the J call TRBJ2-1; TRBD2 is a possible D gene (6 bases). Per the germline V gene, CDR1 is MNHNY and CDR2 is SVGAGI (reference sequence). This CDR3 contains 16 residues. V lost 5 bases and J lost 6, with 20 bases in between. CDR3 bases: TGTGCCAGCAGTCTTCAAGGAGGGCAACAGGCCAATGAGCAGTTCTTC. The encoded protein is CASSLQGGQQANEQFF.

Here the CDR3 DNA reads TGTGCCAGTAGTTCGACCGGACTAGCGGGGGCCGGGGATGAGCAGTTCTTC. Translating it yields CASSSTGLAGAGDEQFF. The chain couples TRBV19 to TRBJ2-1; 13 bases match TRBD2. Losses at the gene ends were 5 bases for V and 8 bases for J; bases not matched to a gene: 12. Germline loops: CDR1 LNHDA, CDR2 SQIVND (reference sequence). There are 17 residues in the CDR3.

This chain connects TRBV6-5 to TRBJ1-2, with 8 bases matching TRBD1. The V gene's germline CDR1 is MNHEY and CDR2 SVGAGI. The CDR3 contains 15 residues. V trimming: 5 bases; J trimming: 5 bases; junction bases outside the gene matches: 10. The CDR3 loop reads CASSRLDRGGYGYTF. In DNA, the CDR3 is TGTGCCAGCAGTCGCCTCGACAGGGGTGGATATGGCTACACCTTC.

This chain links TRBV5-1 with TRBJ2-2, with D possibly being TRBD2 (6 bases). CDR1 and CDR2 (germline): SGHRS, YFSETQ. This CDR3 has 15 amino acids. Trimming cost V 6 bases and J 5 bases, with 17 bases left between them. The DNA of the CDR3 is TGCGCCAGCACCCTAGGGACGGGACTTACCGGGGAGCTGTTTTTT. It encodes CASTLGTGLTGELFF.

V usage is TRBV14 and J usage is TRBJ1-1; D not certain. V was shortened by 2 bases and J by 1 base, with 14 bases between the two germline ends. The CDR3 sequence is 16 residues long. Germline CDR1 reads SGHDN; CDR2 reads FVKESK. The CDR3 sequence is CASSQPVRGPNTEAFF. CDR3 sequence (DNA): TGTGCCAGCAGCCAACCCGTACGAGGGCCGAACACTGAAGCTTTCTTT.

This clone has a single count. J is TRBJ2-3 and V is TRBV6-4, with a tentative D call TRBD2 (6 bases). Germline loops: CDR1 MRHNA, CDR2 SNTAGT. CDR3 length: 15 amino acids. The V and J ends lost 10 bases and 6 bases respectively, with 23 bases between them. In DNA form, the CDR3 reads TGTGCCACATCCAAGGGACTCTCAGCCATGGATACGCAGTATTTT. Encoded protein: CATSKGLSAMDTQYF.

The chain uses TRBV19 and TRBJ2-5; TRBD2 agrees at 9 bases. The CDR3 sequence is 14 residues long. The germline V gene has CDR1 LNHDA and CDR2 SQIVND (reference sequence). V was pared by 3 bases and J by 5 bases, with 4 bases of the junction left unmatched. CDR3 sequence reads: CASSISGSAETQYF. The CDR3 coding sequence is TGTGCCAGTAGTATTAGCGGGAGTGCCGAGACCCAGTACTTC.

This clone is a singleton in its sample. The chain links TRBV5-5 to TRBJ2-2; D ambiguous. The length of the CDR3 is 15 residues. CDR1 and CDR2 from the germline V gene are SGHKS and YYEKEE (reference sequence). V gave up 5 bases and J gave up 4 bases, with 15 bases separating them. CDR3 sequence reads: CASRPPGLSTGELFF. CDR3 nucleotide sequence: TGTGCCAGCAGGCCCCCCGGGCTATCCACCGGGGAGCTGTTTTTT.

The chain uses TRBV6-6 and TRBJ2-1; no firm D call. Per germline, CDR1 MNHNY and CDR2 SVGAGI (reference sequence). The ends were cut back, 2 bases at V and 5 bases at J, with 7 bases in the middle. The CDR3 runs to 13 residues. The CDR3 protein is CASSYRADNEQFF. The CDR3 DNA reads as TGTGCCAGCAGTTACCGGGCCGACAATGAGCAGTTCTTC.

The rearrangement links TRBV5-1 to TRBJ2-2; D gene unclear. The CDR3 length is 15 residues. V lost 1 base to trimming and J lost 5 bases, with 12 bases between them. CDR1 SGHRS and CDR2 YFSETQ come from the germline V gene. The CDR3 here is CASSLTPVKTGELFF. CDR3 bases: TGCGCCAGCAGCTTGACTCCTGTTAAGACCGGGGAGCTGTTTTTT.

The chain joins TRBV18 to TRBJ2-3; TRBD2 matches 11 bases. CDR1 KGHSH and CDR2 LQKENI come from the germline V gene. With V trimmed by 4 bases and J by 1 base, 1 base remained unmatched. CDR3 length: 15 residues. The CDR3 DNA sequence: TGTGCCAGCTCACAGACTAGCGGGGGCACAGATACGCAGTATTTT. Translating it yields CASSQTSGGTDTQYF.

The chain joins TRBV6-5 to TRBJ1-3, with D hard to call. Germline V CDR1 and CDR2: MNHEY, SVGAGI. V dropped 5 bases and J dropped 8 bases, with 19 bases sitting between them. The CDR3 is 15 amino acids. The CDR3 bases are TGTGCCAGCAGTCCACAATACATCCCCCCGGACACCATATATTTT. Its protein is CASSPQYIPPDTIYF.

This chain uses TRBV4-2 with TRBJ2-6; unclear D gene. The V and J ends lost 4 bases and 0 bases respectively, with 7 bases between them. The CDR3 is 15 amino acids. CDR1 and CDR2 from the germline V gene are LGHNA and YNFKEQ. In DNA, the CDR3 is TGTGCCAGCAGCCCCGAGCGCTCTGGGGCCAACGTCCTGACTTTC. This gives the protein CASSPERSGANVLTF.